This TCR beta chain originates from a study of blood T cell repertoires in COVID-19. As for the study in general: The study drew acute and convalescent COVID-19 samples from the United States, Italy and Spain.

The repertoire was sequenced with immunoSEQ multiplex PCR; TCRdb's copy has only in-frame clones and lacks some. The sample contains roughly 75,000 clones, 74% of which appear only once. V was trimmed by 3 bases and J by 0 bases, leaving 12 bases between them. CDR3 size: 15 residues. The germline CDR1 and CDR2 sequences are SGHRS and YFSETQ. This sequence was found in a human donor with acute or convalescent COVID-19. The donor label of this sample is uncertain. Sequencing was done on a sample of peripheral blood. This rearrangement joins TRBV5-1 to TRBJ2-5, with D possibly matching TRBD1 (6 bases). In nucleotides, the CDR3 is TGCGCCAGCAGCTCCGGGACATCTTACCAAGAGACCCAGTACTTC. The encoded protein is CASSSGTSYQETQYF.